One T cell receptor (beta chain) is described in this entry. TCRdb keeps only in-frame clones here, not all; method: immunoSEQ multiplex PCR. The sample has over 45,000 clones; about 93% are singletons. The data originate from a study of T cell changes during pregnancy in multiple sclerosis. V was clipped by 4 bases and J by 3 bases, with 12 bases between them. CDR1 and CDR2 (germline): GTSNPN, SVGIG (reference sequence). This CDR3 has 13 residues. Source: CD8+ T cells from peripheral blood mononuclear cells, taken in the third trimester of pregnancy. The origin of this receptor is a female donor with multiple sclerosis, enrolled in a pregnancy study. The chain carries TRBV30 and TRBJ1-1, with a tentative D call TRBD1 (5 bases). The CDR3 reads CAWTAGGYTEAFF. CDR3 coding DNA: TGTGCCTGGACGGCCGGGGGGTACACTGAAGCTTTCTTT. Drawing the rest from reference TRBV30 and TRBJ1-1, the complete variable domain is SQTIHQWPATLVQPVGSPLSLECTVEGTSNPNLYWYRQAAGRGLQLLFYSVGIGQISSEVPQNLSASRPQDRQFILSSKKLLLSDSGFYLCAWTAGGYTEAFFGQGTRLTVV.